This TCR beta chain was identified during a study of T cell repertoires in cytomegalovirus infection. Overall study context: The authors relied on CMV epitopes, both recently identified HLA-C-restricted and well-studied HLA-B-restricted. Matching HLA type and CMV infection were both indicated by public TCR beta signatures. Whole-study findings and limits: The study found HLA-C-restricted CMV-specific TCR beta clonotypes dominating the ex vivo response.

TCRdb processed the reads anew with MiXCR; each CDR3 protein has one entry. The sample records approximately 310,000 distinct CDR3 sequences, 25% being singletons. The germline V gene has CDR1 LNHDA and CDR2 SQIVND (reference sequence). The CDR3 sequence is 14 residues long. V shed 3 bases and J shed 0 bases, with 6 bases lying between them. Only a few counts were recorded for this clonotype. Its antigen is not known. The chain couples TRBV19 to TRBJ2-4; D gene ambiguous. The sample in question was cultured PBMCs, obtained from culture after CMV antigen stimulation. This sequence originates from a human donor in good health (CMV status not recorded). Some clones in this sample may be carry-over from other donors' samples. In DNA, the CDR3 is TGTGCCAGTAGTATTTGGGGAGCCAAAAACATTCAGTACTTC. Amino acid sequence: CASSIWGAKNIQYF.